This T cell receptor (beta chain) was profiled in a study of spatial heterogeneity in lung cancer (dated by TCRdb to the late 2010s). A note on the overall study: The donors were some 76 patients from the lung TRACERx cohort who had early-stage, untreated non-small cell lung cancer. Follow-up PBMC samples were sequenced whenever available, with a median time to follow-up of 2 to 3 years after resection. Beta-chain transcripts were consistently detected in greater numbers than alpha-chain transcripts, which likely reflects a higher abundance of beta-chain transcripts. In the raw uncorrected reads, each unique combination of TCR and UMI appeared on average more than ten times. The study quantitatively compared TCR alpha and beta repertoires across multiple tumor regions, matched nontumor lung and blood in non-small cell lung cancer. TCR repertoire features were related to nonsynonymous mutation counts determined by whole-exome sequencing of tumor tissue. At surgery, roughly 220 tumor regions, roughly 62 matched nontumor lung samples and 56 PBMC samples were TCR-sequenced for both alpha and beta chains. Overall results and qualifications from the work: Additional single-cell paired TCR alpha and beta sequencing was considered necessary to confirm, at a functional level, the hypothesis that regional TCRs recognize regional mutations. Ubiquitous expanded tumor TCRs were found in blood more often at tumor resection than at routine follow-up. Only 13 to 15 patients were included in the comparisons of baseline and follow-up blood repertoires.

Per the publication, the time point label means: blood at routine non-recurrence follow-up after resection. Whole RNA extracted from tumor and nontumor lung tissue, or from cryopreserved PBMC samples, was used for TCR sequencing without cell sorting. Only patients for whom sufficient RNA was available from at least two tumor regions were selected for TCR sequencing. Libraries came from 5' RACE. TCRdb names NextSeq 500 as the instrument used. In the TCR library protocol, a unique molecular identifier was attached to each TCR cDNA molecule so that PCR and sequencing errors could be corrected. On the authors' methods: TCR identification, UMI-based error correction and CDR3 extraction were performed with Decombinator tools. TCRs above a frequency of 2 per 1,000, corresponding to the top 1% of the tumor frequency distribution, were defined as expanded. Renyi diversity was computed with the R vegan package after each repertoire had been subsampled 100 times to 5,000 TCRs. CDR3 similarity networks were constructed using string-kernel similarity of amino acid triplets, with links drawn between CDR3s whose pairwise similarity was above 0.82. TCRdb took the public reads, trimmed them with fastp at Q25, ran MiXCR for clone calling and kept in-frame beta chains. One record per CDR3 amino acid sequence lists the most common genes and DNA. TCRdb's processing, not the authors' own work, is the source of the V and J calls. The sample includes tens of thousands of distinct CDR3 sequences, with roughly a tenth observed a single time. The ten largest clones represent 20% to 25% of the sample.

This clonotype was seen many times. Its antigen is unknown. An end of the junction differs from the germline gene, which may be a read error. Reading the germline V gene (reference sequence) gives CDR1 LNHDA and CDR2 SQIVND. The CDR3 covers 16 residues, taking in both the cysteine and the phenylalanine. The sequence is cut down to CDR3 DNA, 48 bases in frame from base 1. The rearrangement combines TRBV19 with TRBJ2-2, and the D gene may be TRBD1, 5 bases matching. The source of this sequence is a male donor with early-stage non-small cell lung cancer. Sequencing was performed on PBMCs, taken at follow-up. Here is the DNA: TGTGCCAGTAGCATAGTTAGGGGTTTTCCCCCCGGGGAGCTGTTTTTT. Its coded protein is CASSIVRGFPPGELFF.